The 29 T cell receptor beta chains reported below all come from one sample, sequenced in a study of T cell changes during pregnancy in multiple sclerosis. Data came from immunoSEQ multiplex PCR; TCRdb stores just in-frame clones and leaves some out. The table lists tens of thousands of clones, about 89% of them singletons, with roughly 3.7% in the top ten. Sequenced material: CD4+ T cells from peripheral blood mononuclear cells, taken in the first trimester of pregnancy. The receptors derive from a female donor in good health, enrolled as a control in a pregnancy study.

This CDR3 reads CASSSRQGESYEQYF. The CDR3 nucleotides are TGCGCCAGCAGCTCGCGACAGGGGGAGTCATACGAGCAGTACTTC. The chain uses TRBV5-1 and TRBJ2-7; 9 nucleotides agree with TRBD1. Germline CDR1 reads SGHRS; CDR2 reads YFSETQ. CDR3 length: 15 amino acids. The V gene end was trimmed by 3 bases and the J gene end by 4 bases; junction bases not matched to a gene: 8. Full variable domain (missing parts from reference TRBV5-1 and TRBJ2-7): KAGVTQTPRYLIKTRGQQVTLSCSPISGHRSVSWYQQTPGQGLQFLFEYFSETQRNKGNFPGRFSGRQFSNSRSEMNVSTLELGDSALYLCASSSRQGESYEQYFGPGTRLTVT.

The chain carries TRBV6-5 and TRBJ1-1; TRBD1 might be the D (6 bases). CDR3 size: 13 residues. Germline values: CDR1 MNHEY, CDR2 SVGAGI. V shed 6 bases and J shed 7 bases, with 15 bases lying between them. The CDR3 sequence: CASRAVGAGEAFF. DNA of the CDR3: TGTGCCAGCAGGGCCGTGGGGGCGGGTGAAGCTTTCTTT.

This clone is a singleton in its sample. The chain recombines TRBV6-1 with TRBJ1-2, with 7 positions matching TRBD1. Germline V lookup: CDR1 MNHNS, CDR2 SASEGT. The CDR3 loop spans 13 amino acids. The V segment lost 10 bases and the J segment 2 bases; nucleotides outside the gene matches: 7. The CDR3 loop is CATKTTGNYGYTF. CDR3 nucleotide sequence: TGTGCCACCAAGACGACAGGGAACTATGGCTACACCTTC.

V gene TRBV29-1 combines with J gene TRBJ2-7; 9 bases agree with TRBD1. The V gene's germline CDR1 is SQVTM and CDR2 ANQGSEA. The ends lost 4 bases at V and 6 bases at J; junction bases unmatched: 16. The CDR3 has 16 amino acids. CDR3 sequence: CSVGAGTGIVAGEQYF. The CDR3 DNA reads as TGCAGCGTTGGGGCCGGGACAGGGATCGTAGCGGGCGAGCAGTACTTC.

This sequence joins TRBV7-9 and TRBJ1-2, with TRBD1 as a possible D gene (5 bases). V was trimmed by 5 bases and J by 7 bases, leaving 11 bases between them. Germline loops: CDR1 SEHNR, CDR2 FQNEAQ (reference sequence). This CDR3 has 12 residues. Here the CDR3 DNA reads TGTGCCAGCAGCAACGACAGATCTGGCTACACCTTC. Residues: CASSNDRSGYTF.

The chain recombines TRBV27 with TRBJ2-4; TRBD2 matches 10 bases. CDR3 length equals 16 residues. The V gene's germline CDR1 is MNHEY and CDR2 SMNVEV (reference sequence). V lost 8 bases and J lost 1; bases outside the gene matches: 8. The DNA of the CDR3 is TGTGCCAGCCGACCAGCGGGGGGGCCGGCCAAAAACATTCAGTACTTC. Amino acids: CASRPAGGPAKNIQYF.

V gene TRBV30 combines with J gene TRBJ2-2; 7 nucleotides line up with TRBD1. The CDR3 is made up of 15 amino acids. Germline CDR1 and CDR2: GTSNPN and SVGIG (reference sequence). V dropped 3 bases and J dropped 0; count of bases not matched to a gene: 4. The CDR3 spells CAWRKTGANTGELFF. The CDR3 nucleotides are TGTGCCTGGAGGAAAACAGGGGCGAACACCGGGGAGCTGTTTTTT.

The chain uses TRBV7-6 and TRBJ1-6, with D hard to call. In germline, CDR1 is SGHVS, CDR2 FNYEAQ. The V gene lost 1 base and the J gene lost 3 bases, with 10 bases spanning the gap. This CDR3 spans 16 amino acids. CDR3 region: CASSLGQVDYNSPLHF. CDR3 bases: TGTGCCAGCAGCTTAGGCCAGGTCGACTATAATTCACCCCTCCACTTT.

The CDR3 sequence: CASSFSSGSGYTGELFF. In DNA, the CDR3 is TGTGCCAGCAGTTTTTCTAGCGGGAGCGGGTACACCGGGGAGCTGTTTTTT. The V gene is TRBV27, the J gene TRBJ2-2; 10 positions agree with TRBD2. With 3 bases clipped from V and 3 bases from J, the junction kept 7 bases outside the gene matches. Germline-derived CDR1 and CDR2 are MNHEY and SMNVEV (reference sequence). This CDR3 is built from 17 residues.

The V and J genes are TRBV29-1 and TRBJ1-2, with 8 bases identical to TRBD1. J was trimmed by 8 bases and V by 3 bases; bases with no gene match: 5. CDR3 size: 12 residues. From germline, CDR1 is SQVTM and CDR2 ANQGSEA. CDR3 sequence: CSVDAGGGGYTF. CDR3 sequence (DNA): TGCAGCGTTGACGCAGGGGGCGGCGGCTACACCTTC.

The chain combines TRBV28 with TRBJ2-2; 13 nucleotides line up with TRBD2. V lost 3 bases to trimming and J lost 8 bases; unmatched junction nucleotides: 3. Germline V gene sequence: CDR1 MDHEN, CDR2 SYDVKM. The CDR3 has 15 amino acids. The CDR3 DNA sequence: TGTGCCAGCAGTTTTGGACTAGCGGGAGTTGGGGAGCTGTTTTTT. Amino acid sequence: CASSFGLAGVGELFF.

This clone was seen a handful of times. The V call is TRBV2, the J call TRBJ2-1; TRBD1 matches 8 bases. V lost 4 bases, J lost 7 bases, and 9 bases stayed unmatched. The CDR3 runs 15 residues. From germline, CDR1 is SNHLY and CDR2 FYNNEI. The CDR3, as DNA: TGTGCCAGCAGTGGCGGGACAGGTCTTCGGAATGAGCAGTTCTTC. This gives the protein CASSGGTGLRNEQFF.

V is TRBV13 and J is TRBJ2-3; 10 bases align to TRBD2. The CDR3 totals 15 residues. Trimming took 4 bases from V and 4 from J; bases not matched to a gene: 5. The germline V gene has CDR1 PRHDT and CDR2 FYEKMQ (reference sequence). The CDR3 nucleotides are TGTGCCAGCAGCTCCAGCGGGGGGGTCCCAGATACGCAGTATTTT. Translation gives CASSSSGGVPDTQYF.

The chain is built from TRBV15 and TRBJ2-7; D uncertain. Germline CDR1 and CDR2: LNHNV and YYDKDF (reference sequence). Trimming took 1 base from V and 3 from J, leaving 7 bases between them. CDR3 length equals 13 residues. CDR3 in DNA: TGTGCCACCAGCAGAGCCTCCTTCTACGAGCAGTACTTC. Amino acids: CATSRASFYEQYF.

The CDR3 DNA sequence: TGTGCCAGTAGACTAGCGGGAGCCCATTACGAGCAGTACTTC. This codes for CASRLAGAHYEQYF. The V and J genes are TRBV28 and TRBJ2-7; 12 bases line up with TRBD2. Germline values: CDR1 MDHEN, CDR2 SYDVKM. This CDR3 contains 14 residues. The V segment lost 9 bases and the J segment 4 bases; nucleotides outside the gene matches: 7.

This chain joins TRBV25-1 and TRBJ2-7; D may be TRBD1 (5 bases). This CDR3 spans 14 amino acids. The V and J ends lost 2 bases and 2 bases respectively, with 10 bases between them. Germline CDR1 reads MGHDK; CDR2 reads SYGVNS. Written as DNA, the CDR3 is TGTGCCAGCAGTGAAGCCAGGGTTACCTACGAGCAGTACTTC. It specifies CASSEARVTYEQYF.

The CDR3 spells CATSGRTGGFSYEQYF. In DNA form, the CDR3 reads TGTGCCACCAGCGGACGGACAGGGGGTTTCTCCTACGAGCAGTACTTC. This rearrangement joins TRBV15 to TRBJ2-7; 10 bases fit TRBD1. With 5 bases clipped from V and 0 bases from J, the junction kept 7 bases outside the gene matches. CDR1 is LNHNV and CDR2 is YYDKDF in the germline V gene (reference sequence). The CDR3 consists of 16 residues.

CDR3 protein: CASSIEAGGGETQYF. The CDR3 DNA follows: TGTGCCAGTAGTATCGAAGCGGGAGGCGGCGAGACCCAGTACTTC. The chain carries TRBV19 and TRBJ2-5; TRBD2 matches 9 bases. The CDR3 has 15 amino acids. Germline CDR1 reads LNHDA; CDR2 reads SQIVND (reference sequence). Germline trimming cut 3 bases from V and 5 bases from J; bases unmatched to any gene: 7.

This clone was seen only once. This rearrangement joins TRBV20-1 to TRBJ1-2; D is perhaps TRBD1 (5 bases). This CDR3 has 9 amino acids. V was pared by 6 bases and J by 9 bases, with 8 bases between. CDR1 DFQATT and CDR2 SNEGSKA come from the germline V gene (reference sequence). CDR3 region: CSAGGSYTF. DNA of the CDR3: TGCAGTGCGGGGGGTAGCTACACCTTC.

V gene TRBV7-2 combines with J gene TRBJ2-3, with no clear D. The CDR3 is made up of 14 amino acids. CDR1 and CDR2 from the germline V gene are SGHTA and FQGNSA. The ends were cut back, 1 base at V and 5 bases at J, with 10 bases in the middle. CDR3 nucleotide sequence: TGTGCCAGCAGCTTAGGACGGCGCGGAGATACGCAGTATTTT. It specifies CASSLGRRGDTQYF.

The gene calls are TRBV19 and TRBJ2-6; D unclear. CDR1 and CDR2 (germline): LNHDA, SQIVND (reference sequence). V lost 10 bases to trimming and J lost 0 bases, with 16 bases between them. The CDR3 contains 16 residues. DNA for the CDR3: TGTGCCACGAGGCCCAAGGCGCACTCTGGGGCCAACGTCCTGACTTTC. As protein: CATRPKAHSGANVLTF.

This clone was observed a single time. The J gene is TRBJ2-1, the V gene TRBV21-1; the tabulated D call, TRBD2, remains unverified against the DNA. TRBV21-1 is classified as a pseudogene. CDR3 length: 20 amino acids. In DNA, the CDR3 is TGTGCCAGCAGCAAAGACGGGCCGGGACTAGCGGGAGGGCCAGACAATGAGCAGTTCTTC. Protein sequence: CASSKDGPGLAGGPDNEQFF.

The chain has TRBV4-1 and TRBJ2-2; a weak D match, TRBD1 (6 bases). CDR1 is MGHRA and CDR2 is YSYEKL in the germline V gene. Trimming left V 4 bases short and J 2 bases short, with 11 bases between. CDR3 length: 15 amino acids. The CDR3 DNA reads TGCGCCAGCAGCCGAACAGGGCTTAACACCGGGGAGCTGTTTTTT. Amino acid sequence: CASSRTGLNTGELFF.

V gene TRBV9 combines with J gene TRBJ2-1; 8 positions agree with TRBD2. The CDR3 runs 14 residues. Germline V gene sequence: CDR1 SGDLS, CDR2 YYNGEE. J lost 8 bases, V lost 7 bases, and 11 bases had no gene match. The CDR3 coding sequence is TGTGCCAGCCAACCGGGGGGGCATGGGGATGAGCAGTTCTTC. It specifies CASQPGGHGDEQFF.

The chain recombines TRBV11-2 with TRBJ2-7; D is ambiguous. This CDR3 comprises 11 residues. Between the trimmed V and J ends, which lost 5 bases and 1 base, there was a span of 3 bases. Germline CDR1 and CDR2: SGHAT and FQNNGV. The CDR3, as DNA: TGTGCCAGCAGCCCGTCCTACGAGCAGTACTTC. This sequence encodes CASSPSYEQYF.

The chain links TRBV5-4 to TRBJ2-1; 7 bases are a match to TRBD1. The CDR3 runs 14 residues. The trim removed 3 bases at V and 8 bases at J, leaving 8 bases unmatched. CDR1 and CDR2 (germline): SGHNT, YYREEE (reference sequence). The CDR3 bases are TGTGCCAGCAGCTCTGAATACAGGGGCGATGAGCAGTTCTTC. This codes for CASSSEYRGDEQFF.

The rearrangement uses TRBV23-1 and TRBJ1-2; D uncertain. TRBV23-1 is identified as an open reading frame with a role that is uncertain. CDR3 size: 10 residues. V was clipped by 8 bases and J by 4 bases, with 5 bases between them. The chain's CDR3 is CASLVYGYTF. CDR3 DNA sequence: TGCGCCAGCCTCGTCTATGGCTACACCTTC.

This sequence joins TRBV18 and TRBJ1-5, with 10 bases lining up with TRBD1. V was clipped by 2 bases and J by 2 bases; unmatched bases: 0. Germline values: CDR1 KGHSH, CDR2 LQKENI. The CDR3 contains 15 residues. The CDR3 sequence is CASSPGTGGNQPQHF. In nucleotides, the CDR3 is TGTGCCAGCTCACCAGGGACAGGGGGCAATCAGCCCCAGCATTTT.

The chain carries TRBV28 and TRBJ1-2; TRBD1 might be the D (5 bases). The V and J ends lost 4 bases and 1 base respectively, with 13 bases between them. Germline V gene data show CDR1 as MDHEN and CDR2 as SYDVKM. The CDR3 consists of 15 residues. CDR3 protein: CASSSGGFFNYGYTF. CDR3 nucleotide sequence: TGTGCCAGCAGTTCCGGGGGGTTCTTTAACTATGGCTACACCTTC.